The 24 T cell receptor beta chains presented below share a single source sample, sequenced in a study of blood T cell repertoires in COVID-19. Produced via immunoSEQ multiplex PCR; TCRdb's table is partial and in-frame only. The table includes 230,000 or so clones, just over 85% detected once. Specimen: PBMCs or T cells enriched from blood (not recorded which). Receptors were obtained from a woman aged 45 to 65 with acute COVID-19.

The J gene is TRBJ1-2, the V gene TRBV2; 8 bases align to TRBD1. CDR1 is SNHLY, CDR2 FYNNEI, per germline. There are 15 residues in the CDR3. The junction had 13 bases not matched to a gene; V was cut back by 7 bases and J by 6 bases. In DNA form, the CDR3 reads TGTGCCAGCATTCGAGACAGGGGAGGGTTCAATGGCTACACCTTC. It is translated as CASIRDRGGFNGYTF. The complete variable domain, with remaining parts taken from reference TRBV2 and TRBJ1-2, reads EPEVTQTPSHQVTQMGQEVILRCVPISNHLYFYWYRQILGQKVEFLVSFYNNEISEKSEIFDDQFSVERPDGSNFTLKIRSTKLEDSAMYFCASIRDRGGFNGYTFGSGTRLTVV.

The chain links TRBV5-6 to TRBJ1-6; TRBD1 matches 10 bases. The CDR3 is made up of 14 amino acids. The V gene end was trimmed by 3 bases and the J gene end by 9 bases; junction bases not matched to a gene: 3. Germline V lookup: CDR1 SGHDT, CDR2 YYEEEE. Written as DNA, the CDR3 is TGTGCCAGCAGCTCGGACAGGGGGGTTTCACCCCTCCACTTT. Protein: CASSSDRGVSPLHF.

The V call is TRBV21-1, the J call TRBJ2-7; the table's D call, TRBD1, was not checked against the DNA. TRBV21-1 is deemed a pseudogene. The CDR3 consists of 20 residues. CDR3 in amino acids: CASSSARGPFTRIVSYEQYF. Here the CDR3 DNA reads TGTGCCAGCAGCAGCGCCAGGGGGCCATTCACTCGAATCGTCAGCTACGAGCAGTACTTC.

The chain has TRBV19 and TRBJ1-1; 7 bases agree with TRBD1. The J segment lost 5 bases and the V segment lost 5 bases, leaving 5 bases of the junction unmatched. The CDR3 sequence is 13 residues long. Looked up from germline, CDR1 is LNHDA and CDR2 is SQIVND (reference sequence). The CDR3 DNA reads TGTGCCAGTAGTGGCAGGGGGGAGACTGAAGCTTTCTTT. This gives the protein CASSGRGETEAFF. The variable domain in full, with the rest retrieved from reference TRBV19 and TRBJ1-1, is DGGITQSPKYLFRKEGQNVTLSCEQNLNHDAMYWYRQDPGQGLRLIYYSQIVNDFQKGDIAEGYSVSREKKESFPLTVTSAQKNPTAFYLCASSGRGETEAFFGQGTRLTVV.

This rearrangement joins TRBV9 to TRBJ1-1; D remains ambiguous. The CDR3 is 15 residues long. Germline CDR1 reads SGDLS; CDR2 reads YYNGEE. V lost 0 bases, J lost 1 base, and 10 bases lay in between. The CDR3 DNA sequence: TGTGCCAGCAGCGTAGCCCACAGCCCGAACACTGAAGCTTTCTTT. Protein product: CASSVAHSPNTEAFF.

This clone was counted once. V and J are TRBV29-1 and TRBJ2-2, with TRBD2 identical over 10 bases. Germline lookup yields CDR1 SQVTM and CDR2 ANQGSEA. J was trimmed by 3 bases and V by 2 bases; bases with no gene match: 6. The CDR3 has 16 residues. CDR3 in DNA: TGCAGCGTTGAACTAGCGGGAGATGTGGACACCGGGGAGCTGTTTTTT. Protein: CSVELAGDVDTGELFF.

The genes are TRBV4-1 and TRBJ2-2; 10 bases map to TRBD2. V shed 0 bases and J 6 bases; nucleotides not matched to a gene: 7. The CDR3 loop spans 17 amino acids. Looked up from germline, CDR1 is MGHRA and CDR2 is YSYEKL. The CDR3: CASSQDRSGRTPGELFF. As DNA, the CDR3 is TGCGCCAGCAGCCAAGATCGTAGCGGGAGGACTCCCGGGGAGCTGTTTTTT.

This chain links TRBV29-1 with TRBJ1-1, with D hard to call. This CDR3 is built from 13 residues. Per the germline V gene, CDR1 is SQVTM and CDR2 is ANQGSEA. V shed 6 bases and J shed 0 bases, with 11 bases lying between them. The CDR3 spells CSVKRRMNTEAFF. The CDR3 coding sequence is TGCAGCGTGAAGCGGCGGATGAACACTGAAGCTTTCTTT.

The genes are TRBV9 and TRBJ2-2; TRBD2 might be the D (6 bases). The CDR3 loop spans 12 amino acids. The germline gives CDR1 SGDLS, CDR2 YYNGEE. The germline V and J ends were trimmed by 7 bases and 4 bases, with 8 bases remaining between them. The CDR3 here is CASGGITGELFF. The DNA for the CDR3 is TGTGCCAGCGGGGGGATCACCGGGGAGCTGTTTTTT.

This clone was recorded once. The chain joins TRBV9 to TRBJ1-5; 8 bases are a match to TRBD1. This CDR3 region has 14 residues. With V trimmed by 3 bases and J by 2 bases, 1 base remained unmatched. The germline V gene has CDR1 SGDLS and CDR2 YYNGEE. This CDR3 is CASSAGQGNQPQHF. In DNA, the CDR3 is TGTGCCAGCAGCGCGGGACAGGGCAATCAGCCCCAGCATTTT.

There are a few counts of this clone. Other DNA sequences of this sample code for an identical CDR3. The V and J genes are TRBV2 and TRBJ2-7; the D is unclear. Germline V gene data show CDR1 as SNHLY and CDR2 as FYNNEI. CDR3 length equals 12 residues. V gave up 8 bases and J gave up 1 base, with 9 bases separating them. CDR3 sequence (DNA): TGTGCCAGCTCGGAACAGTCCTACGAGCAGTACTTC. It yields the protein CASSEQSYEQYF.

The gene calls are TRBV7-9 and TRBJ2-5, with D tentatively TRBD1 (5 bases). The CDR3 consists of 13 residues. Trimming removed 5 bases at V and 7 bases at J, with 14 bases between. The germline V gene has CDR1 SEHNR and CDR2 FQNEAQ (reference sequence). The CDR3 nucleotides are TGTGCCAGCAGCGTACAGGTTTGGGGGACCCAGTACTTC. This translates into CASSVQVWGTQYF.

The gene calls are TRBV28 and TRBJ2-7; 8 nucleotides line up with TRBD1. The length of the CDR3 is 15 residues. Germline V gives CDR1 MDHEN, CDR2 SYDVKM. The V segment lost 3 bases and the J segment 4 bases; nucleotides outside the gene matches: 8. The CDR3 region is CASSFRTGKGYEQYF. The DNA for the CDR3 is TGTGCCAGCAGTTTTCGGACAGGGAAAGGGTACGAGCAGTACTTC.

The V and J genes are TRBV30 and TRBJ2-5, with 7 bases lining up with TRBD2. CDR1 is GTSNPN and CDR2 is SVGIG in the germline V gene (reference sequence). The CDR3 is 14 residues long. J lost 4 bases, V lost 3 bases, and 8 bases had no gene match. CDR3 DNA sequence: TGTGCCTGGAGGGCGGGCGGGAGATTAGAGACCCAGTACTTC. Translation: CAWRAGGRLETQYF.

CDR3: CASSQQDRERELFF. The CDR3, as DNA: TGTGCCAGCAGCCAACAAGACAGGGAGCGTGAACTGTTTTTT. The rearrangement uses TRBV3-1 (or the pseudogene TRBV3-2) and TRBJ1-4; 7 nucleotides align to TRBD1. Germline assignment: CDR1 LGHDT and CDR2 YNNKEL (reference sequence). The trim removed 2 bases at V and 12 bases at J, leaving 9 bases unmatched. The CDR3 totals 14 residues.

The chain employs TRBV30 and TRBJ1-6, with 8 nucleotides matching TRBD1. V dropped 3 bases and J dropped 0; count of bases not matched to a gene: 4. CDR1 and CDR2 (germline): GTSNPN, SVGIG (reference sequence). The length of the CDR3 is 16 residues. The CDR3 is CAWRTGESSYNSPLHF. CDR3 in DNA: TGTGCCTGGAGGACAGGGGAGAGCTCCTATAATTCACCCCTCCACTTT.

The chain carries TRBV5-1 and TRBJ1-2; D is possibly TRBD1 (6 bases). This CDR3 has 14 amino acids. The germline V gene has CDR1 SGHRS and CDR2 YFSETQ. V was trimmed by 4 bases and J by 2 bases, leaving 12 bases between them. The DNA of the CDR3 is TGCGCCAGCAGCCATTCAGGGGAAAACTATGGCTACACCTTC. Protein sequence: CASSHSGENYGYTF.

The J gene is TRBJ2-2, the V gene TRBV5-1; 7 bases line up with TRBD1. This CDR3 has 16 residues. J was trimmed by 4 bases and V by 2 bases; bases with no gene match: 8. Germline-derived CDR1 and CDR2 are SGHRS and YFSETQ. The CDR3 sequence: CASSFSGTALTGELFF. CDR3 coding DNA: TGCGCCAGCAGCTTCTCCGGGACAGCCCTCACCGGGGAGCTGTTTTTT.

This chain links TRBV3-1 (or the pseudogene TRBV3-2) with TRBJ1-4, with a possible D match to TRBD1 (5 bases). The V end lost 1 base, the J end lost 12 bases, and 12 bases lay between the germline ends. Germline V CDR1 and CDR2: LGHDT, YNNKEL (reference sequence). This CDR3 contains 13 residues. This chain's CDR3 is CASSQGVGGELFF. The CDR3 DNA follows: TGTGCCAGCAGCCAAGGTGTGGGGGGGGAACTGTTTTTT.

The chain links TRBV27 to TRBJ2-7, with TRBD1 matching over 7 bases. Germline V lookup: CDR1 MNHEY, CDR2 SMNVEV (reference sequence). The CDR3 runs 14 residues. J was trimmed by 3 bases and V by 5 bases; bases with no gene match: 7. CDR3: CASSPYRGGYEQYF. The CDR3, as DNA: TGTGCCAGCAGTCCATACAGGGGCGGCTACGAGCAGTACTTC.

The rearrangement joins TRBV12-3 or TRBV12-4 to TRBJ1-5, with 7 bases aligning to TRBD1. Trimming removed 4 bases from V and 4 bases from J; junction bases left unmatched: 1. The CDR3 length is 13 residues. This chain's CDR3 is CASSWDRNQPQHF. For the CDR3, the DNA is TGTGCCAGCAGTTGGGACAGAAATCAGCCCCAGCATTTT.

The chain combines TRBV27 with TRBJ1-1; maybe TRBD1 (6 bases). V lost 0 bases, J lost 0 bases, and 17 bases lay in between. Germline V gene sequence: CDR1 MNHEY, CDR2 SMNVEV (reference sequence). The CDR3 consists of 18 residues. CDR3 sequence (DNA): TGTGCCAGCAGTTTATCTTGGACAGTCCTCGGGGTGAACACTGAAGCTTTCTTT. Amino acid sequence: CASSLSWTVLGVNTEAFF.

The V gene is TRBV11-2, the J gene TRBJ2-1, with no clear D. Looked up from germline, CDR1 is SGHAT and CDR2 is FQNNGV. This CDR3 region has 12 residues. Trimming took off 3 bases at V and 8 bases at J, with 8 bases between the two ends. The DNA for the CDR3 is TGTGCCAGCAGCTTCGAGTTCTATGAGCAGTTCTTC. It specifies CASSFEFYEQFF.

The rearrangement links TRBV4-1 to TRBJ2-5; 9 bases agree with TRBD1. This CDR3 region has 16 residues. With V trimmed by 0 bases and J by 4 bases, 6 bases remained unmatched. Germline V CDR1 and CDR2: MGHRA, YSYEKL. The CDR3 DNA sequence: TGCGCCAGCAGCCAAGAGGACAGGGGAGTCGGAGAGACCCAGTACTTC. It specifies CASSQEDRGVGETQYF.